This TCR beta chain appears in the sequencing data of a study of post-analysis software for immune sequencing data. The study, taken as a whole, reports: Controls showed lower frequencies than patients for a few TRBV segments, and TRBV5-6, TRBV5-1 and TRBV20-1 were among these.

A few counts support this clonotype. Its antigen is undetermined. Researchers reported that TCR beta cDNA libraries carried unique molecular identifiers. TCRdb redid the calling of the PCR reads with MiXCR, one entry per CDR3 protein. The repertoire holds 740,000 or so distinct CDR3 sequences, with 53% as singletons. J lost 7 bases, V lost 0 bases, and 7 bases had no gene match. Germline V gives CDR1 DFQATT, CDR2 SNEGSKA (reference sequence). The CDR3 totals 15 residues. The clonotype was recovered from a girl between 10 and 17 years old with multiple sclerosis. The sequenced sample consisted of blood. This chain uses TRBV20-1 with TRBJ2-1; 9 bases align to TRBD2. The CDR3 DNA is TGCAGTGCTAGAGAGCCGGCGGGAGGGGGGAATGAGCAGTTCTTC. It is translated as CSAREPAGGGNEQFF.